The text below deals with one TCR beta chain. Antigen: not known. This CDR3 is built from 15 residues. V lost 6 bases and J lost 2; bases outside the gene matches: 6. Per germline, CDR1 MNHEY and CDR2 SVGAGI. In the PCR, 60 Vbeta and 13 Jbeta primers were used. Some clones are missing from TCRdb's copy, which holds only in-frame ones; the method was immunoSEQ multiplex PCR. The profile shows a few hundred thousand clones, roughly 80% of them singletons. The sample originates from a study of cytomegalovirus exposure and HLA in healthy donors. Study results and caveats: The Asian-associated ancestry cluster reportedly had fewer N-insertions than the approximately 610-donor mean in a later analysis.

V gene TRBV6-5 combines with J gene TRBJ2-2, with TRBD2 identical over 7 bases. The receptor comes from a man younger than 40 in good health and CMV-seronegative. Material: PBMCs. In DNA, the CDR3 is TGTGCCAGCAGCCCAAGACTAGCCAACACCGGGGAGCTGTTTTTT. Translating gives CASSPRLANTGELFF.